This TCR beta chain comes out of a study of T cell repertoires in cytomegalovirus infection. Study context: Public signatures in TCR beta pointed to CMV infection and matching HLA type. The study's findings and limits: Cumulative frequency of public TCR beta families picked out carriers of CMV plus the relevant HLA. HLA-C-restricted, CMV-specific TCR beta clonotypes were dominant ex vivo.

With regard to this clonotype: Its antigen is still unknown.

One entry per CDR3 protein results from TCRdb running MiXCR on the reads. The table records about 140,000 distinct CDR3 sequences, about 6.5% of them present only once. This sequence was found in a human donor in good health (CMV status not recorded). Some clones in this sample may be carry-over from other donors' samples. The sequenced material came from PBMCs.

CDR3 region: CASSLVQGGGGEQFF. As DNA, the CDR3 is TGCGCCAGCAGCTTGGTACAGGGCGGCGGGGGTGAGCAGTTCTTC. The genes are TRBV5-1 and TRBJ2-1, with D possibly TRBD2 on 7 matching bases. Per germline, CDR1 SGHRS and CDR2 YFSETQ. CDR3 length equals 15 residues. V lost 0 bases to trimming and J lost 9 bases, with 16 bases between them.